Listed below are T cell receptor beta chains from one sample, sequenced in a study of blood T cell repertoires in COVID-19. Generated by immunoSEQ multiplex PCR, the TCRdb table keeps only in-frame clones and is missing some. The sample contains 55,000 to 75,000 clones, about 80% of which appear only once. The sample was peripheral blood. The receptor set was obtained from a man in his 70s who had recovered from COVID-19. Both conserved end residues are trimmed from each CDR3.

CDR3: ASSIAARSNSPLH
length: 13
J: TRBJ1-6
V: TRBV19

CDR3: ASERILNTEAF
length: 11
J: TRBJ1-1
V: TRBV28

CDR3: ATSRDPGQVDEQY
length: 13
J: TRBJ2-7
V: TRBV15

CDR3: AAATPAKNIQY
length: 11
J: TRBJ2-4
V: TRBV28

CDR3: AIRGRIKRENRADTQY
length: 16
J: TRBJ2-3
V: TRBV10-3

CDR3: ASRLAGGPVHEQF
length: 13
J: TRBJ2-1
V: TRBV27

CDR3: AGGGRDTEAF
length: 10
J: TRBJ1-1
V: TRBV25-1

CDR3: ASSPSTSGGVTGELF
length: 15
J: TRBJ2-2
V: TRBV5-4

CDR3: ASSYQQGAETQY
length: 12
J: TRBJ2-5
V: TRBV6-2/TRBV6-3

CDR3: ATSRVLPGPGYEQY
length: 14
J: TRBJ2-7
V: TRBV15

CDR3: ASGTGAGAYNEQF
length: 13
J: TRBJ2-1
V: TRBV12-5

CDR3: ASSQDRGQGAYETQY
length: 15
J: TRBJ2-5
V: TRBV4-3

CDR3: ASSTRRGNEQY
length: 11
J: TRBJ2-7
V: TRBV19

CDR3: ASSVARGGETQY
length: 12
J: TRBJ2-5
V: TRBV9

CDR3: ASSSSPLAGVGNEQF
length: 15
J: TRBJ2-1
V: TRBV5-4

CDR3: ASSLFPEGAGYEQY
length: 14
J: TRBJ2-7
V: TRBV11-1

CDR3: ASSIYGGGDTQY
length: 12
J: TRBJ2-3
V: TRBV19

CDR3: ASSRTGTQANYEQY
length: 14
J: TRBJ2-7
V: TRBV7-2

CDR3: ASSRSSKTDSYEQY
length: 14
J: TRBJ2-7
V: TRBV18

CDR3: ASRTNSRGETQY
length: 12
J: TRBJ2-5
V: TRBV27

CDR3: ASRPAGNYGYT
length: 11
J: TRBJ1-2
V: TRBV6-5

CDR3: ASSFGTSGSSKNIQY
length: 15
J: TRBJ2-4
V: TRBV7-2

CDR3: ASSYLGQGWQETQY
length: 14
J: TRBJ2-5
V: TRBV6-2/TRBV6-3

CDR3: ASSPTANTEAF
length: 11
J: TRBJ1-1
V: TRBV11-2

CDR3: ASSRSSGVGTDTQY
length: 14
J: TRBJ2-3
V: TRBV18

CDR3: ASSLAGFYEQY
length: 11
J: TRBJ2-7
V: TRBV7-8

CDR3: AISEGRGRGTDTQY
length: 14
J: TRBJ2-3
V: TRBV10-3

CDR3: ATSRAAILAGVGNEQF
length: 16
J: TRBJ2-1
V: TRBV15

CDR3: ASSLGGTGLQETQY
length: 14
J: TRBJ2-5
V: TRBV28

CDR3: ASSTAGGGILENTEAF
length: 16
J: TRBJ1-1
V: TRBV3-1/TRBV3-2

CDR3: ASSLRPGTGAQETQY
length: 15
J: TRBJ2-5
V: TRBV28

CDR3: ATSRVPYSGRAWLDTQY
length: 17
J: TRBJ2-3
V: TRBV15

CDR3: ASSSTGRGGETQY
length: 13
J: TRBJ2-5
V: TRBV7-8

CDR3: ASSEMNRDPEQF
length: 12
J: TRBJ2-1
V: TRBV2

CDR3: ASRERQAGGPQH
length: 12
J: TRBJ1-5
V: TRBV2

CDR3: ASSLRGIEADTQY
length: 13
J: TRBJ2-3
V: TRBV18

CDR3: ASSPGLLNEKLF
length: 12
J: TRBJ1-4
V: TRBV19

CDR3: ASSSSGLRTGGTEAF
length: 15
J: TRBJ1-1
V: TRBV11-2

CDR3: ASSLGGYRDEAF
length: 12
J: TRBJ1-1
V: TRBV11-3

CDR3: ASRPGREGDTQY
length: 12
J: TRBJ2-3
V: TRBV27

CDR3: ASSSRSGGVTNEKLF
length: 15
J: TRBJ1-4
V: TRBV9

CDR3: AWSQGQNTEAF
length: 11
J: TRBJ1-1
V: TRBV30

CDR3: ASSLGQGVYGYT
length: 12
J: TRBJ1-2
V: TRBV5-5

CDR3: ASSPTGDNPEAF
length: 12
J: TRBJ1-1
V: TRBV5-4

CDR3: ASSYRSTEAF
length: 10
J: TRBJ1-1
V: TRBV2

CDR3: ASSPFFSGTGLDEQY
length: 15
J: TRBJ2-7
V: TRBV18

CDR3: ASSHSLAGYNEQF
length: 13
J: TRBJ2-1
V: TRBV3-1/TRBV3-2

CDR3: ASSFEGLSGGGYT
length: 13
J: TRBJ1-2
V: TRBV7-9

CDR3: ASWRQGLEEQY
length: 11
J: TRBJ2-7
V: TRBV19

CDR3: ASSTLTGPYEQY
length: 12
J: TRBJ2-7
V: TRBV14

CDR3: ASSPKADASPGGYGYT
length: 16
J: TRBJ1-2
V: TRBV4-3

CDR3: ASSTRTGSGTDTQY
length: 14
J: TRBJ2-3
V: TRBV28

CDR3: ASSFLGGAEAF
length: 11
J: TRBJ1-1
V: TRBV12-3/TRBV12-4

CDR3: ASSALLAGNYGYT
length: 13
J: TRBJ1-2
V: TRBV9

CDR3: ASSLRDRQASYT
length: 12
J: TRBJ1-2
V: TRBV5-4

CDR3: ASSFFLRAGFAEQF
length: 14
J: TRBJ2-1
V: TRBV7-9

CDR3: ASSLRRLAGGTDTQY
length: 15
J: TRBJ2-3
V: TRBV5-1